A single sample gave rise to the 18 T cell receptor beta chains below, sequenced in a study of T cell changes during pregnancy in multiple sclerosis. Measured with immunoSEQ multiplex PCR; TCRdb has only the in-frame clones, and not every one. The repertoire holds fewer than 140,000 clones, with roughly 90% as singletons. This specimen consisted of peripheral blood, obtained after pregnancy. The receptor source for this set is a female donor with multiple sclerosis, enrolled in a pregnancy study.

V is TRBV4-1 and J is TRBJ1-2; D is ambiguous. This CDR3 has 15 residues. V dropped 1 base and J dropped 3 bases, with 12 bases sitting between them. Germline V gene lookup returns CDR1 MGHRA and CDR2 YSYEKL. The CDR3 sequence: CASSQVTGEYYGYTF. The CDR3 coding sequence is TGCGCCAGCAGCCAAGTTACTGGGGAGTACTATGGCTACACCTTC.

The V and J genes are TRBV29-1 and TRBJ2-1; D perhaps matches TRBD1 (7 bases). The CDR3 is made up of 14 amino acids. Germline V CDR1 and CDR2: SQVTM, ANQGSEA. V was clipped by 8 bases and J by 1 base, with 15 bases between them. The CDR3 sequence is CSSLQGGSYNEQFF. CDR3 nucleotides: TGCAGCAGCCTCCAGGGGGGTTCCTACAATGAGCAGTTCTTC.

The CDR3 DNA sequence: TGTGCCAGCAGCGCCCCAGGGGCCCACTCCTACAATGAGCAGTTCTTC. Translated: CASSAPGAHSYNEQFF. The genes are TRBV7-3 and TRBJ2-1; a weak D match, TRBD1 (6 bases). V was clipped by 5 bases and J by 0 bases, with 14 bases between them. The germline gives CDR1 SGHTA, CDR2 FQGTGA. The CDR3 consists of 16 residues.

This chain connects TRBV27 to TRBJ2-5; 7 bases are a match to TRBD1. Germline-derived CDR1 and CDR2 are MNHEY and SMNVEV (reference sequence). V was clipped by 6 bases and J by 2 bases; unmatched bases: 3. The CDR3 has 13 amino acids. The CDR3 is CASRPGQQETQYF. The DNA for the CDR3 is TGTGCCAGCAGGCCGGGACAGCAAGAGACCCAGTACTTC.

The chain combines TRBV6-6 with TRBJ2-5; 8 bases align to TRBD2. The V gene's germline CDR1 is MNHNY and CDR2 SVGAGI (reference sequence). The CDR3 totals 15 residues. V trimming: 5 bases; J trimming: 1 base; junction bases outside the gene matches: 6. In DNA, the CDR3 is TGTGCCAGCAGTCACCCTAGCGGGCCCCAAGAGACCCAGTACTTC. Protein product: CASSHPSGPQETQYF.

For the CDR3, the DNA is TGCGCCAGCAGCGCCCTCTTGGTTACAGCTAACACCGGGGAGCTGTTTTTT. Amino acids: CASSALLVTANTGELFF. This chain connects TRBV5-1 to TRBJ2-2; D not certain. The CDR3 consists of 17 residues. Looked up from germline, CDR1 is SGHRS and CDR2 is YFSETQ. The germline V and J ends were trimmed by 4 bases and 2 bases, with 18 bases remaining between them. Based on the CDR3 plus reference TRBV5-1 and TRBJ2-2, the full variable domain is KAGVTQTPRYLIKTRGQQVTLSCSPISGHRSVSWYQQTPGQGLQFLFEYFSETQRNKGNFPGRFSGRQFSNSRSEMNVSTLELGDSALYLCASSALLVTANTGELFFGEGSRLTVL.

V usage is TRBV4-1 and J usage is TRBJ1-4, with no clear D. The ends were cut back, 1 base at V and 6 bases at J, with 15 bases in the middle. Germline CDR1 is MGHRA and CDR2 is YSYEKL. The CDR3 totals 16 residues. CDR3 residues: CASSQGTPGVDEKLFF. The CDR3 nucleotides read TGCGCCAGCAGCCAAGGGACCCCGGGAGTTGATGAAAAACTGTTTTTT.

This clone was picked up a small number of times. V gene TRBV2 combines with J gene TRBJ1-1; D is possibly TRBD1 (6 bases). Trimming took 6 bases from V and 2 from J, leaving 10 bases between them. Germline CDR1 SNHLY, CDR2 FYNNEI. CDR3 length: 13 residues. CDR3 region: CASREQGNTEAFF. CDR3 nucleotides: TGTGCCAGCAGAGAACAGGGAAACACTGAAGCTTTCTTT. Based on the CDR3 plus reference TRBV2 and TRBJ1-1, the full variable domain is EPEVTQTPSHQVTQMGQEVILRCVPISNHLYFYWYRQILGQKVEFLVSFYNNEISEKSEIFDDQFSVERPDGSNFTLKIRSTKLEDSAMYFCASREQGNTEAFFGQGTRLTVV.

V and J are TRBV6-5 and TRBJ2-5; TRBD2 might be the D (6 bases). Germline V lookup: CDR1 MNHEY, CDR2 SVGAGI. Deletions cut 6 bases from V and 3 bases from J, with 11 bases between. The CDR3 extends over 13 amino acids. The CDR3 loop reads CASRLSGEETQYF. The CDR3 DNA sequence: TGTGCCAGCAGGCTTTCGGGGGAAGAGACCCAGTACTTC.

This chain uses TRBV16 with TRBJ2-7; 9 nucleotides line up with TRBD2. Trimming took 1 base from V and 6 from J; bases not matched to a gene: 10. Germline CDR1 reads KGHSY; CDR2 reads FQNENV. CDR3 size: 16 residues. The DNA for the CDR3 is TGTGCCAGCAGCCAATGGGAGCTAGCGGGGACCGGCGAGCAGTACTTC. Translating gives CASSQWELAGTGEQYF. The whole variable domain, remainder taken from reference TRBV16 and TRBJ2-7, is GEEVAQTPKHLVRGEGQKAKLYCAPIKGHSYVFWYQQVLKNEFKFLISFQNENVFDETGMPKERFSAKCLPNSPCSLEIQATKLEDSAVYFCASSQWELAGTGEQYFGPGTRLTVT.

This clone was seen a handful of times. This chain connects TRBV11-2 to TRBJ2-7; no definite D call. The CDR3 loop spans 13 amino acids. V lost 2 bases and J lost 6, with 11 bases in between. Per germline, CDR1 SGHAT and CDR2 FQNNGV. Here the CDR3 reads CASSLNPSREQYF. The CDR3 DNA sequence: TGTGCCAGCAGCTTAAATCCTAGTCGCGAGCAGTACTTC.

This chain joins TRBV9 and TRBJ2-2; the D gene is possibly TRBD1 (6 bases). CDR3 length: 15 residues. CDR1 is SGDLS, CDR2 YYNGEE, per germline. Trimming removed 2 bases at V and 3 bases at J, with 11 bases between. CDR3 coding DNA: TGTGCCAGCAGCGTGCGTTCAGGGGACACCGGGGAGCTGTTTTTT. Encoded protein: CASSVRSGDTGELFF.

In this sample, this clone turned up once. The chain couples TRBV9 to TRBJ2-3; the D gene is possibly TRBD2 (5 bases). The CDR3 totals 14 residues. CDR1 is SGDLS, CDR2 YYNGEE, per germline. The germline V and J ends were trimmed by 3 bases and 0 bases, with 8 bases remaining between them. The CDR3 DNA sequence: TGTGCCAGCAGCGGGCGGGCGAGCACAGATACGCAGTATTTT. Translation: CASSGRASTDTQYF. Filled out from reference TRBV9 and TRBJ2-3, the complete variable domain reads DSGVTQTPKHLITATGQRVTLRCSPRSGDLSVYWYQQSLDQGLQFLIQYYNGEERAKGNILERFSAQQFPDLHSELNLSSLELGDSALYFCASSGRASTDTQYFGPGTRLTVL.

The chain has TRBV19 and TRBJ1-5; D is uncertain. In germline, CDR1 is LNHDA, CDR2 SQIVND (reference sequence). The ends were cut back, 5 bases at V and 6 bases at J, with 17 bases in the middle. The CDR3 covers 15 residues. The CDR3 DNA sequence: TGTGCCAGTAGTCAGTCGGGGAAAATATCTCAGCCCCAGCATTTT. Its translation: CASSQSGKISQPQHF.

V and J are TRBV5-4 and TRBJ2-7, with D possibly being TRBD2 (5 bases). V was trimmed by 1 base and J by 7 bases, leaving 15 bases between them. The CDR3 has 14 amino acids. Germline-derived CDR1 and CDR2 are SGHNT and YYREEE (reference sequence). The DNA of the CDR3 is TGTGCCAGCAGCTTGTTTCAGGTTCGCGGGGAGCAGTACTTC. Translated, it gives CASSLFQVRGEQYF.

The chain has TRBV27 and TRBJ2-1; D possibly corresponds to TRBD1 (7 bases). This CDR3 has 15 amino acids. The ends were cut back, 1 base at V and 4 bases at J, with 11 bases in the middle. From germline, CDR1 is MNHEY and CDR2 SMNVEV (reference sequence). CDR3 nucleotides: TGTGCCAGCAGTTTATTACAGGGGACTTACAATGAGCAGTTCTTC. Translating it yields CASSLLQGTYNEQFF.

The J gene is TRBJ2-2, the V gene TRBV11-3; tentatively, D is TRBD1 (6 bases). The CDR3 is made up of 15 amino acids. V was clipped by 7 bases and J by 2 bases, with 14 bases between them. The V gene's germline CDR1 is SGHNT and CDR2 YENEEA. As DNA, the CDR3 is TGTGCCAGCACGCGTGGGACACCTAACACCGGGGAGCTGTTTTTT. Its protein is CASTRGTPNTGELFF.

The chain is built from TRBV6-1 and TRBJ2-3, with 7 nucleotides matching TRBD1. V dropped 2 bases and J dropped 2; count of bases not matched to a gene: 7. CDR3 length equals 16 residues. From germline, CDR1 is MNHNS and CDR2 SASEGT. The CDR3 sequence is CASSENPGTATDTQYF. The CDR3 region has the DNA TGTGCCAGCAGTGAAAACCCGGGGACAGCCACAGATACGCAGTATTTT.